The 9 T cell receptor beta chains given below trace back to one sample, sequenced in a study of cytomegalovirus exposure and HLA in healthy donors (dated by TCRdb to about 2017). Library prep was done by the immunoSEQ multiplex PCR assay. For the multiplex PCR, a mixture combining 60 forward primers for TCR Vbeta segments and 13 reverse primers for TCR Jbeta segments was used. The clones in this table, taken by TCRdb from immuneACCESS, are in-frame only. Not every clone is retained; where verified, under half of the shortfall comes from an unresolved V gene, and the cause of the rest is unknown. This sample gives approximately 170,000 clones in total; roughly 80% of them show up just once. The ten largest clonotypes hold nearly 2.5% of the sample. Material for sequencing was PBMCs. These receptors were collected from a male donor in good health and CMV-seronegative.

The DNA for the CDR3 is TGTGCCAGCAGCCTAAGGACAGGGGGCTTGTACACTGAAGCTTTCTTT. Its translation: CASSLRTGGLYTEAFF. This chain uses TRBV14 with TRBJ1-1; 11 bases are shared with TRBD1. Germline V CDR1 and CDR2: SGHDN, FVKESK. J gave up 3 bases and V 4 bases, and 7 bases lay outside the gene matches. The CDR3 extends over 16 amino acids.

The chain uses TRBV7-9 and TRBJ1-3; possibly TRBD1 for D (5 bases). This CDR3 spans 15 amino acids. Per the germline V gene, CDR1 is SEHNR and CDR2 is FQNEAQ (reference sequence). Trimming removed 5 bases at V and 11 bases at J, with 22 bases between. Here the CDR3 reads CASSQKKQDRRPIYF. In DNA form, the CDR3 reads TGTGCCAGCAGCCAAAAAAAACAGGACCGTAGACCCATATATTTT.

In its sample, this clone was seen once. The rearrangement joins TRBV7-8 to TRBJ2-3, with TRBD1 matching 9 bases. V shed 4 bases, J shed 4 bases, and the junction held 3 bases outside the gene matches. The CDR3 loop spans 14 amino acids. Germline V CDR1 and CDR2: SGHVS, FQNEAQ. The CDR3 nucleotides are TGTGCCAGCAGCTCCCGACAGGGGGCAGATACGCAGTATTTT. As protein: CASSSRQGADTQYF. Filled out from reference TRBV7-8 and TRBJ2-3, the complete variable domain reads GAGVSQSPRYKVAKRGQDVALRCDPISGHVSLFWYQQALGQGPEFLTYFQNEAQLDKSGLPSDRFFAERPEGSVSTLKIQRTQQEDSAVYLCASSSRQGADTQYFGPGTRLTVL.

V usage is TRBV7-9 and J usage is TRBJ2-1; D might be TRBD2 (6 bases). This CDR3 spans 17 amino acids. Germline loops: CDR1 SEHNR, CDR2 FQNEAQ (reference sequence). V was trimmed by 6 bases and J by 0 bases, leaving 18 bases between them. The CDR3 sequence is CASSTSSAGLSYNEQFF. Written as DNA, the CDR3 is TGTGCCAGCAGTACTAGCAGTGCGGGACTCTCCTACAATGAGCAGTTCTTC.

This clone occurred a few times. This chain uses TRBV30 with TRBJ1-5; D uncertain. There are 14 residues in the CDR3. CDR1 and CDR2 from the germline V gene are GTSNPN and SVGIG (reference sequence). V was shortened by 0 bases and J by 1 base, with 7 bases between the two germline ends. The CDR3 DNA reads as TGTGCCTGGAGTGTATCCCCAAGCAATCAGCCCCAGCATTTT. Residues: CAWSVSPSNQPQHF.

V and J are TRBV7-3 and TRBJ1-2, with 9 nucleotides matching TRBD1. The V gene end was trimmed by 5 bases and the J gene end by 5 bases; junction bases not matched to a gene: 6. This CDR3 has 14 amino acids. The germline CDR1 and CDR2 sequences are SGHTA and FQGTGA. This CDR3 is CASSQGQGEYGYTF. CDR3 in DNA: TGTGCCAGCAGCCAGGGACAGGGTGAATATGGCTACACCTTC.

The rearrangement links TRBV5-4 to TRBJ2-3; 7 bases fit TRBD1. Trimming cost V 2 bases and J 2 bases; bases outside gene matches: 5. Germline CDR1 is SGHNT and CDR2 is YYREEE (reference sequence). The CDR3 runs 15 residues. As DNA, the CDR3 is TGTGCCAGCAGCTTTGGGACAGCTAACACAGATACGCAGTATTTT. This encodes CASSFGTANTDTQYF.

The rearrangement links TRBV6-1 to TRBJ2-2, with 12 bases identical to TRBD2. The CDR3 runs to 17 residues. The junction had 7 bases not matched to a gene; V was cut back by 4 bases and J by 4 bases. In germline, CDR1 is MNHNS, CDR2 SASEGT. The CDR3 is CASSGGPSGGATGELFF. In nucleotides, the CDR3 is TGTGCCAGCAGTGGCGGTCCTAGCGGGGGGGCCACCGGGGAGCTGTTTTTT.

V usage is TRBV5-5 and J usage is TRBJ1-1; the match to TRBD1 covers 7 bases. V lost 4 bases and J lost 7; bases outside the gene matches: 16. CDR3 length: 16 residues. CDR1 and CDR2 (germline): SGHKS, YYEKEE (reference sequence). CDR3 sequence (DNA): TGTGCCAGCAGCGCCTACGAACAGGGGAGAACTATTGAAGCTTTCTTT. This translates into CASSAYEQGRTIEAFF.